These 16 T cell receptor beta chains were sequenced from one sample in a study of blood T cell repertoires in COVID-19. Here immunoSEQ multiplex PCR was the method, and the copy in TCRdb shows in-frame clones only, minus some. The sample records approximately 97,000 clones, 70% to 90% being singletons. Sequencing was done on a sample of peripheral blood. All receptors come from a man between 35 and 55 years old with active or convalescent COVID-19.

CDR3 nucleotides: TGTGCCAGCTCTTTTTCAACGGGACAGGGATCCTACGAGCAGTACTTC. Amino acids: CASSFSTGQGSYEQYF. This rearrangement joins TRBV18 to TRBJ2-7; 9 bases line up with TRBD1. V lost 6 bases to trimming and J lost 1 base; unmatched junction nucleotides: 10. CDR3 length: 16 amino acids. CDR1 is KGHSH and CDR2 is LQKENI in the germline V gene. The full variable domain, rest sourced from reference TRBV18 and TRBJ2-7, is NAGVMQNPRHLVRRRGQEARLRCSPMKGHSHVYWYRQLPEEGLKFMVYLQKENIIDESGMPKERFSAEFPKEGPSILRIQQVVRGDSAAYFCASSFSTGQGSYEQYFGPGTRLTVT.

This chain connects TRBV27 to TRBJ2-5; unclear D gene. V was trimmed by 5 bases and J by 0 bases, leaving 7 bases between them. CDR1 is MNHEY and CDR2 is SMNVEV in the germline V gene (reference sequence). The CDR3 is 13 amino acids. The CDR3 reads CASSRYYQETQYF. The CDR3 DNA reads TGTGCCAGCAGTCGCTATTACCAAGAGACCCAGTACTTC.

This chain links TRBV19 with TRBJ1-6, with 7 nucleotides matching TRBD1. CDR1 and CDR2 (germline): LNHDA, SQIVND (reference sequence). The CDR3 extends over 16 amino acids. V lost 9 bases to trimming and J lost 0 bases; unmatched junction nucleotides: 8. The CDR3 region is CASKLQGSSYNSPLHF. CDR3 bases: TGTGCCAGCAAGTTACAGGGGAGCTCCTATAATTCACCCCTCCACTTT.

CDR3 sequence reads: CASMVMGQWDQPQHF. The CDR3 nucleotides read TGTGCCAGCATGGTAATGGGACAGTGGGATCAGCCCCAGCATTTT. The rearrangement links TRBV6-5 to TRBJ1-5, with 7 bases matching TRBD1. The CDR3 has 15 residues. CDR1 is MNHEY and CDR2 is SVGAGI in the germline V gene. The V segment lost 7 bases and the J segment 5 bases; nucleotides outside the gene matches: 11.

The chain carries TRBV11-2 and TRBJ2-3; D remains ambiguous. The germline V gene encodes CDR1 SGHAT and CDR2 FQNNGV. The CDR3 covers 15 residues. V was clipped by 5 bases and J by 0 bases, with 12 bases between them. The CDR3 loop is CASSTRRSSTDTQYF. In DNA, the CDR3 is TGTGCCAGCAGCACCAGAAGATCTAGCACAGATACGCAGTATTTT.

V is TRBV10-2 and J is TRBJ2-2; a possible D gene is TRBD2 (5 bases). The germline V gene encodes CDR1 WSHSY and CDR2 SAAADI. V dropped 11 bases and J dropped 1 base, with 17 bases sitting between them. There are 15 residues in the CDR3. CDR3 bases: TGCGCCGGACGAGCCGGGAACATGAACACCGGGGAGCTGTTTTTT. It yields the protein CAGRAGNMNTGELFF.

The chain couples TRBV19 to TRBJ1-3; 8 nucleotides agree with TRBD1. Germline-derived CDR1 and CDR2 are LNHDA and SQIVND (reference sequence). The CDR3 extends over 14 amino acids. J lost 8 bases, V lost 5 bases, and 8 bases had no gene match. CDR3 sequence reads: CASSPGQGGYTIYF. CDR3 DNA sequence: TGTGCCAGTAGTCCCGGACAGGGAGGTTACACCATATATTTT.

The sample holds a few counts of this clone. The chain uses TRBV7-9 and TRBJ2-7, with D possibly TRBD1 on 5 matching bases. CDR1 and CDR2 from the germline V gene are SEHNR and FQNEAQ (reference sequence). The CDR3 loop spans 15 amino acids. Trimming took 5 bases from V and 0 from J, leaving 14 bases between them. The CDR3 DNA follows: TGTGCCAGCAGCCCCAATTTGGGGCCCTCCTACGAGCAGTACTTC. Translating it yields CASSPNLGPSYEQYF.

The V and J genes are TRBV10-1 and TRBJ1-2, with 8 bases matching TRBD1. Germline-derived CDR1 and CDR2 are WNHNN and SYGVQD (reference sequence). J was trimmed by 7 bases and V by 6 bases; bases with no gene match: 16. The CDR3 extends over 16 amino acids. This CDR3 is CASRPHPGTGFLGYTF. CDR3 DNA: TGCGCCAGCAGACCTCACCCTGGGACAGGTTTTCTTGGCTACACCTTC.

This chain joins TRBV4-3 and TRBJ2-3, with TRBD2 matching 9 bases. With V trimmed by 1 base and J by 0 bases, 5 bases remained unmatched. CDR3 size: 17 residues. Germline V gene sequence: CDR1 LGHNA, CDR2 YSLEER. The CDR3 loop is CASSQGNAGGSTDTQYF. CDR3 DNA: TGCGCCAGCAGCCAAGGGAACGCGGGGGGGAGCACAGATACGCAGTATTTT.

This chain connects TRBV7-9 to TRBJ1-5; a possible D gene is TRBD1 (6 bases). Germline V gene data show CDR1 as SEHNR and CDR2 as FQNEAQ (reference sequence). The CDR3 has 15 residues. The V end was cut by 1 base, the J end by 8 bases, with 15 bases between. The CDR3 DNA sequence: TGTGCCAGCAGCTTAGGGGCCCAGGGGTGGGAGCCCCAGCATTTT. Its protein product is CASSLGAQGWEPQHF.

This chain links TRBV9 with TRBJ1-4; 9 bases are a match to TRBD1. Germline-derived CDR1 and CDR2 are SGDLS and YYNGEE. V dropped 4 bases and J dropped 4; count of bases not matched to a gene: 5. CDR3 size: 15 residues. In DNA, the CDR3 is TGTGCCAGCAGCCTGGCGACAGGGGGTAATGAAAAACTGTTTTTT. Translated: CASSLATGGNEKLFF. Full variable domain (outside the CDR3, taken from reference TRBV9 and TRBJ1-4): DSGVTQTPKHLITATGQRVTLRCSPRSGDLSVYWYQQSLDQGLQFLIQYYNGEERAKGNILERFSAQQFPDLHSELNLSSLELGDSALYFCASSLATGGNEKLFFGSGTQLSVL.

Only a few counts were recorded for this clone. The chain couples TRBV6-5 to TRBJ1-2; D may be TRBD1 (6 bases). The CDR3 has 16 amino acids. Germline loops: CDR1 MNHEY, CDR2 SVGAGI. Between the trimmed V and J ends, which lost 0 bases and 2 bases, there was a span of 13 bases. In nucleotides, the CDR3 is TGTGCCAGCAGTTACTCGTGGCAGGGGAAAAACTATGGCTACACCTTC. It translates to CASSYSWQGKNYGYTF.

This clone was counted between two and nine times. The CDR3 DNA reads TGTGCCATCAGTCCTAAGACAGGGGGGAATGGAAACACCATATATTTT. Protein: CAISPKTGGNGNTIYF. This chain connects TRBV10-3 to TRBJ1-3, with 9 nucleotides matching TRBD1. There are 16 residues in the CDR3. The junction had 8 bases not matched to a gene; V was cut back by 5 bases and J by 3 bases. CDR1 is ENHRY and CDR2 is SYGVKD in the germline V gene.

The rearrangement joins TRBV7-9 to TRBJ1-2; 8 bases are a match to TRBD1. Germline-derived CDR1 and CDR2 are SEHNR and FQNEAQ (reference sequence). There are 15 residues in the CDR3. J gave up 8 bases and V 1 base, and 9 bases lay outside the gene matches. This chain's CDR3 is CASSLGDRGPVGYTF. The CDR3 DNA reads as TGTGCCAGCAGCTTAGGAGACAGGGGACCTGTCGGCTACACCTTC.

V gene TRBV11-2 combines with J gene TRBJ2-7; 12 bases fit TRBD2. The CDR3 sequence is 19 residues long. The ends lost 1 base at V and 0 bases at J; junction bases unmatched: 10. Germline CDR1 SGHAT, CDR2 FQNNGV. The CDR3 DNA reads TGTGCCAGCAGCTTAGGCCCTACTAGCGGGGGGCCGAGCTCCTACGAGCAGTACTTC. Its protein is CASSLGPTSGGPSSYEQYF.